The 2 T cell receptor beta chains presented below share a single source sample, sequenced in a study of blood T cell repertoires in COVID-19. The repertoire was sequenced with immunoSEQ multiplex PCR; TCRdb's copy has only in-frame clones and lacks some. The data show roughly 60,000 clones, around 87% seen once. Sequenced: peripheral blood. The receptors come from a human donor with acute or convalescent COVID-19. The donor label of this sample is uncertain.

The sample holds a few counts of this clone. V gene TRBV29-1 combines with J gene TRBJ2-3; D may be TRBD1 (5 bases). Germline V gene sequence: CDR1 SQVTM, CDR2 ANQGSEA. This CDR3 contains 13 residues. The germline V and J ends were trimmed by 8 bases and 8 bases, with 20 bases remaining between them. DNA of the CDR3: TGCAGCTCCAAGGGGCAGGGTGGTAGTACGCAGTATTTT. This sequence encodes CSSKGQGGSTQYF.

This clone came up once. V is TRBV5-1 and J is TRBJ2-2; 12 nucleotides agree with TRBD2. The CDR3 loop spans 15 amino acids. V gave up 5 bases and J gave up 7 bases; unmatched junction bases: 6. Germline CDR1 is SGHRS and CDR2 is YFSETQ. CDR3 loop: CASRKTSGSIGELFF. The CDR3 nucleotides are TGCGCCAGCAGAAAGACTAGCGGGAGTATCGGGGAGCTGTTTTTT.